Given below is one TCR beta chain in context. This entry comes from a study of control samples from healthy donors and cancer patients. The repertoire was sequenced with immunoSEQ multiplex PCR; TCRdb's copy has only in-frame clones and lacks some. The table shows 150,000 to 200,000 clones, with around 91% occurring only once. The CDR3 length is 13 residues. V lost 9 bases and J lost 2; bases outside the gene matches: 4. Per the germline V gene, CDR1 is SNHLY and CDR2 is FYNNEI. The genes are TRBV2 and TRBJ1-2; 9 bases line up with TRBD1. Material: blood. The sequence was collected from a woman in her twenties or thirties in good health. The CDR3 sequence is CASTGGGNYGYTF. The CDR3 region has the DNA TGTGCCAGTACAGGGGGCGGAAACTATGGCTACACCTTC.